This T cell receptor (beta chain) was captured by sequencing in a study of vaccination effects on CD4 cells after COVID-19. About this clone: Its antigen is undetermined.

Assay: immunoSEQ multiplex PCR; the TCRdb copy retains only in-frame clones and omits some. The sample holds around 31,000 clones, roughly 63% seen once. Within the ViraFEST assay, antigen-specific CD4+ T cells underwent expansion with viral peptide pools prior to sequencing. Following culture for approximately 11 days, CD4+ T cells were isolated. Nucleocapsid antibody tests were negative, and the vaccine recipients had no prior SARS-CoV-2 infection. Study-wide points: Clones of infection and vaccine origin contracted markedly late after vaccination. Few convalescent patients and no early post-infection timepoints were included in the study.

The germline gives CDR1 SGHRS, CDR2 YFSETQ. V was clipped by 4 bases and J by 3 bases; unmatched bases: 4. CDR3 length: 15 amino acids. This rearrangement joins TRBV5-1 to TRBJ2-1; 10 nucleotides align to TRBD2. The source was CD4+ T cells from PBMCs cultured with HCoV-229E spike peptides, collected before COVID-19 vaccination. This receptor was obtained from a human donor who received a COVID-19 vaccine. Here the CDR3 reads CASSGSGGDYNEQFF. The CDR3 coding sequence is TGCGCCAGCAGCGGCAGCGGGGGGGACTACAATGAGCAGTTCTTC.